This TCR beta chain was observed in a study of cytomegalovirus exposure and HLA in healthy donors. The wider study: Some 180 million T cells yielded fewer than 120 million unique TCR beta sequences in earlier analysis.

Per the germline V gene, CDR1 is MGHRA and CDR2 is YSYEKL. CDR3 length: 18 amino acids. V gave up 4 bases and J gave up 5 bases; unmatched junction bases: 19. Study-wide results and caveats: Later, TCR association rates were found to vary by HLA locus, highest for DRB1 and lowest for HLA-C. TRBV6-2, TRBV6-3 and some other V segments were unresolvable in 87-base-pair reads. For TCR beta chains, V- and J-gene trimming was later linked to a missense DCLRE1C variant.

As regards this clone: Its target is not known.

60 Vbeta and 13 Jbeta primers were used in PCR. Sequenced by immunoSEQ multiplex PCR; TCRdb stores in-frame clones only, minus some. Seen here are more than 50,000 clones, about 85% observed once, and the top ten hold about 10%. This receptor was obtained from a female donor in good health and CMV-seronegative. This chain uses TRBV4-1 with TRBJ2-7; 8 bases map to TRBD2. The sequenced sample consisted of PBMCs. The CDR3 is CASSPWVVTVPGRDEQYF. The CDR3 region has the DNA TGCGCCAGCAGCCCGTGGGTTGTTACTGTACCCGGGAGGGACGAGCAGTACTTC.